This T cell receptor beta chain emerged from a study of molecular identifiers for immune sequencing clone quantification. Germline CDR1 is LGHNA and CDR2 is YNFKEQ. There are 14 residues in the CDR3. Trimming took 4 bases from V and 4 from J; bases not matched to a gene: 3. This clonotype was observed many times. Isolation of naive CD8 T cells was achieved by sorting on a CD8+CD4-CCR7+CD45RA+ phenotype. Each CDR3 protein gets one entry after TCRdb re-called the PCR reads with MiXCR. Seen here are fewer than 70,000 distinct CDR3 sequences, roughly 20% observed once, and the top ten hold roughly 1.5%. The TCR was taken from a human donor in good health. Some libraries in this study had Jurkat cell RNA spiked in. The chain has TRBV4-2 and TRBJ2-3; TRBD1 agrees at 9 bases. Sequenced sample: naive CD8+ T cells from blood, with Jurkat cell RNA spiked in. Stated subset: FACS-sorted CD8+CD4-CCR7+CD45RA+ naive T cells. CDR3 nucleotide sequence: TGTGCCAGCAGCCGTGGGACAGGGCCAGATACGCAGTATTTT. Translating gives CASSRGTGPDTQYF.